The 15 T cell receptor beta chains presented below share a single source sample, sequenced in a study of CD8+ T cells in alopecia areata. Treatment noted: oral pan-JAK inhibitor, 5-10 mg twice daily. It was cDNA, reverse transcribed from extracted RNA, that served as the sequencing template. The data were produced by immunoSEQ multiplex PCR, yet TCRdb's version contains in-frame clones alone and is incomplete. The sample lists 90,000 to 120,000 clones; less than 90% were seen once. Sequencing was performed on CD8+ T cells sorted from blood, taken at week 24, from a patient treated with tofacitinib. These TCRs come from a human donor with alopecia areata.

On this clone: One junction end does not reproduce the germline sequence, and a read error may be involved. V gene TRBV7-7 combines with J gene TRBJ2-3; TRBD2 is a possible D gene (6 bases). Germline CDR1 reads SSHAT; CDR2 reads FNYEAQ (reference sequence). This CDR3 has 13 residues. This CDR3 is CASSPGGTDTQYF. The CDR3 nucleotides are TGTGCTAGCAGCCCTGGGGGGACAGATACGCAGTATTTT.

This clone was seen a few times. The V call is TRBV11-2, the J call TRBJ2-5; D gene ambiguous. Germline V gives CDR1 SGHAT, CDR2 FQNNGV. With 3 bases removed from V and 5 bases from J, the gap between germline ends came to 7 bases. This CDR3 has 12 residues. The CDR3 spells CASSLGLETQYF. The DNA for the CDR3 is TGTGCCAGCAGCTTGGGGTTGGAGACCCAGTACTTC.

The CDR3 nucleotides read TGCAGCGTAGCCGGAGGTCTCTCCTACGAGCAGTACTTC. Translation: CSVAGGLSYEQYF. V gene TRBV29-1 combines with J gene TRBJ2-7; D possibly corresponds to TRBD2 (5 bases). Germline V CDR1 and CDR2: SQVTM, ANQGSEA. V lost 6 bases to trimming and J lost 0 bases, with 12 bases between them. This CDR3 is 13 amino acids long.

This rearrangement joins TRBV2 to TRBJ2-3, with TRBD2 matching over 9 bases. V was clipped by 1 base and J by 0 bases; unmatched bases: 5. There are 17 residues in the CDR3. In germline, CDR1 is SNHLY, CDR2 FYNNEI. As DNA, the CDR3 is TGTGCCAGCAGTGAAGGGTCTAGCGGGGTTAGCACAGATACGCAGTATTTT. Translating it yields CASSEGSSGVSTDTQYF.

The chain recombines TRBV27 with TRBJ2-1; TRBD2 aligns across 10 bases. Germline CDR1 is MNHEY and CDR2 is SMNVEV (reference sequence). The length of the CDR3 is 14 residues. After removal of 6 bases from V and 3 bases from J, the junction contained 2 bases not matched to a gene. CDR3 nucleotides: TGTGCCAGCAGGAGCGGGGGGGTCTACAATGAGCAGTTCTTC. It is translated as CASRSGGVYNEQFF.

The chain combines TRBV7-9 with TRBJ2-5; D uncertain. Germline CDR1 is SEHNR and CDR2 is FQNEAQ (reference sequence). The CDR3 has 14 residues. Trimming stripped 1 base from V and 1 base from J, with 7 bases between. CDR3 amino acids: CASSLEGTQETQYF. The CDR3 bases are TGTGCCAGCAGCTTAGAGGGCACCCAAGAGACCCAGTACTTC. Full variable domain (missing parts from reference TRBV7-9 and TRBJ2-5): DTGVSQNPRHKITKRGQNVTFRCDPISEHNRLYWYRQTLGQGPEFLTYFQNEAQLEKSRLLSDRFSAERPKGSFSTLEIQRTEQGDSAMYLCASSLEGTQETQYFGPGTRLLVL.

V is TRBV5-6 and J is TRBJ2-7, with a weak D call TRBD1 (5 bases). Trimming shortened V by 4 bases and J by 7 bases, and 12 bases separated the two germline ends. The V gene's germline CDR1 is SGHDT and CDR2 YYEEEE. The CDR3 covers 12 residues. For the CDR3, the DNA is TGTGCCAGCAGCATCCAGGGTGGGGAGCAGTACTTC. Translation: CASSIQGGEQYF. Complete variable domain (other parts from reference TRBV5-6 and TRBJ2-7): DAGVTQSPTHLIKTRGQQVTLRCSPKSGHDTVSWYQQALGQGPQFIFQYYEEEERQRGNFPDRFSGHQFPNYSSELNVNALLLGDSALYLCASSIQGGEQYFGPGTRLTVT.

This sequence joins TRBV7-2 and TRBJ2-7; D not resolved. Germline-derived CDR1 and CDR2 are SGHTA and FQGNSA. This CDR3 comprises 12 residues. Trimming took 2 bases from V and 7 from J, leaving 9 bases between them. The CDR3 here is CASSLTAGEQYF. The CDR3 DNA sequence: TGTGCCAGCAGCTTAACCGCTGGGGAGCAGTACTTC. Based on the CDR3 plus reference TRBV7-2 and TRBJ2-7, the full variable domain is GAGVSQSPSNKVTEKGKDVELRCDPISGHTALYWYRQSLGQGLEFLIYFQGNSAPDKSGLPSDRFSAERTGGSVSTLTIQRTQQEDSAVYLCASSLTAGEQYFGPGTRLTVT.

The J gene is TRBJ2-3, the V gene TRBV4-1; possibly TRBD2 for D (5 bases). V lost 1 base and J lost 2, with 13 bases in between. CDR1 is MGHRA and CDR2 is YSYEKL in the germline V gene. This CDR3 spans 16 amino acids. CDR3 in DNA: TGCGCCAGCAGCCAAGTCGCGGGCTCTAACACAGATACGCAGTATTTT. Its translation is CASSQVAGSNTDTQYF.

This rearrangement joins TRBV7-9 to TRBJ2-4, with D perhaps TRBD1 (6 bases). CDR3 length equals 16 residues. In germline, CDR1 is SEHNR, CDR2 FQNEAQ (reference sequence). V lost 1 base to trimming and J lost 3 bases, with 13 bases between them. CDR3 nucleotides: TGTGCCAGCAGCTTAGGGGGACAAGCAGGCAAAAACATTCAGTACTTC. This sequence encodes CASSLGGQAGKNIQYF. Full variable domain (rest looked up from reference TRBV7-9 and TRBJ2-4): DTGVSQNPRHKITKRGQNVTFRCDPISEHNRLYWYRQTLGQGPEFLTYFQNEAQLEKSRLLSDRFSAERPKGSFSTLEIQRTEQGDSAMYLCASSLGGQAGKNIQYFGAGTRLSVL.

This chain uses TRBV4-3 with TRBJ1-2, with TRBD1 matching 8 bases. CDR1 LGHNA and CDR2 YSLEER come from the germline V gene. The CDR3 is 15 residues long. V lost 1 base to trimming and J lost 2 bases; unmatched junction nucleotides: 3. CDR3 nucleotide sequence: TGCGCCAGCAGCCAAGTGAGGACAGGGAACTATGGCTACACCTTC. As protein: CASSQVRTGNYGYTF.

This clone was detected only a few times. The chain uses TRBV27 and TRBJ2-3, with D unclear. The V end lost 4 bases, the J end lost 4 bases, and 15 bases lay between the germline ends. Germline V lookup: CDR1 MNHEY, CDR2 SMNVEV (reference sequence). The CDR3 runs 15 residues. The CDR3 DNA reads TGTGCCAGCAGTTCCATCCTGTTTGGCGCAGATACGCAGTATTTT. Protein sequence: CASSSILFGADTQYF.

The chain links TRBV4-3 to TRBJ2-7; perhaps TRBD1 as D (5 bases). Trimming took off 0 bases at V and 4 bases at J, with 13 bases between the two ends. The CDR3 is 15 amino acids. Germline assignment: CDR1 LGHNA and CDR2 YSLEER. The CDR3: CASSQEPGPQYEQYF. The CDR3 nucleotides are TGCGCCAGCAGCCAAGAGCCAGGGCCTCAATACGAGCAGTACTTC.

This clone has just one count. The CDR3 sequence is CASSKKEDTQYF. In DNA, the CDR3 is TGTGCCAGCAGCAAAAAAGAGGATACGCAGTATTTT. This chain connects TRBV21-1 to TRBJ2-3; the D call of TRBD2 is as the table states it, not checked on the DNA. TRBV21-1 is annotated as a pseudogene. The CDR3 is made up of 12 amino acids.

The chain carries TRBV4-2 and TRBJ2-3, with TRBD1 as a possible D gene (6 bases). There are 15 residues in the CDR3. V lost 1 base and J lost 1, with 9 bases in between. The germline CDR1 and CDR2 sequences are LGHNA and YNFKEQ. The CDR3: CASSQVGHRTDTQYF. The CDR3 DNA reads as TGTGCCAGCAGCCAAGTGGGACACCGCACAGATACGCAGTATTTT.